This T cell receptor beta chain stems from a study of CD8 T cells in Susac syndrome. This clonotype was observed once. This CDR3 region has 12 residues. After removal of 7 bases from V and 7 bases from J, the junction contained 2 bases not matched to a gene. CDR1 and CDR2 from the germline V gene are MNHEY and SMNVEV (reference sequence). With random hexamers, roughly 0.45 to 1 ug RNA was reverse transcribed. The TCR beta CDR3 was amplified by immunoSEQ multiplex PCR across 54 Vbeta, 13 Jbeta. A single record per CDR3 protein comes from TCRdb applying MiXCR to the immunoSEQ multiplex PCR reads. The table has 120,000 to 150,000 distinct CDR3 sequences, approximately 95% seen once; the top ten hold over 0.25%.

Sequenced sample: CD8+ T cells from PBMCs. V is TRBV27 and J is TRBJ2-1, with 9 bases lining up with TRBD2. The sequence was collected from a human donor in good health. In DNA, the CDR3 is TGTGCCAGCACCGGACTAGCGAATGAGCAGTTCTTC. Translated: CASTGLANEQFF.